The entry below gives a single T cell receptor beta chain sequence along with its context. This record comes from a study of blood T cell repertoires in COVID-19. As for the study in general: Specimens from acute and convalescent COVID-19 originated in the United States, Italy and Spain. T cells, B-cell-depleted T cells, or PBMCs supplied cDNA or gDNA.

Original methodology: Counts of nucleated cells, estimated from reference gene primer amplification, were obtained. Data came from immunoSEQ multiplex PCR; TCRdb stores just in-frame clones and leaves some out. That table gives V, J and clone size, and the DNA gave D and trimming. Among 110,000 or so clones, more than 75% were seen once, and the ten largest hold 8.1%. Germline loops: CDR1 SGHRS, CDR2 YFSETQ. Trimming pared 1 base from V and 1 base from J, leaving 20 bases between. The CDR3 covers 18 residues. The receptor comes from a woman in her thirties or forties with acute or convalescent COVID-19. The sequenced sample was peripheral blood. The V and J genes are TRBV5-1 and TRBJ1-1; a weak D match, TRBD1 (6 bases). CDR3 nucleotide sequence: TGCGCCAGCAGCTTGCCACAGGGAAGGTATGCTACGAACACTGAAGCTTTCTTT. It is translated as CASSLPQGRYATNTEAFF.